This T cell receptor beta chain was captured in a study of blood T cells in healthy people across ages (dated by TCRdb to 2013 to 2016). For context, the study as a whole: Template switching captured roughly one uniquely barcoded TCR beta cDNA molecule per two T cells in model experiments. To track age-related changes in TCR beta repertoire diversity, the study relied on deep sequencing normalized with unique cDNA molecular identifiers. The donors were divided into four age groups: young (average around 15 years), middle-aged (about 40), aged (around 59) and long-lived (around 87). Donors of different ages were randomly distributed across sequencing lanes to avoid experimental bias. Two additional independent replicas of 1 million unique cDNA reads from the same blood draw were analyzed for two donors (one aged 18 to 29 and one aged 80 or older).

Counted from cysteine to phenylalanine, this CDR3 has 14 amino acids. CDR3 DNA only is kept here, 42 bases in frame from base 1. From the germline V gene (reference sequence), CDR1 is DFQATT and CDR2 is SNEGSKA. Unmatched junction bases come to 4, with V trimmed by 4 bases and J by 0 bases. Points on this clonotype: This clone's antigen is unknown. Base quality data are lacking; no much larger clone is found one base away.

Donors were a few dozen systemically healthy Caucasian individuals from Russia aged about 6 to 100 years. Around 10 milliliters of peripheral blood were collected from each donor into EDTA-treated Vacutainer tubes. Ficoll-Paque density-gradient centrifugation was used to isolate PBMCs, with at least 7 million per sample. Total RNA was extracted from PBMCs with Trizol reagent, with at least 5.5 micrograms obtained per sample. The percentages of naive CD45RAhigh/CD27high T cells were determined by flow cytometry on a PBMC aliquot from every donor. What the study reported, not specific to this receptor: As age increased, observed TCR beta diversity per million T cells dropped in a roughly linear way, and a significant reduction was already evident by age roughly 40. Observed TCR beta diversity correlated strongly with the percentage of naive T cells measured by flow cytometry. The CMV infection status of donors was not known, potentially confounding age-related changes in expanded clonotypes. Compared with the aged group, the long-lived group had more naive CD4+ T cells, fewer expanded clones and increased TCR diversity, suggesting age selection. Estimates of total diversity based on one million sequenced T cells were regarded as lower bounds and as underestimates. Because profiling used bulk unsorted PBMCs, naive and antigen-experienced compartments could not be compared conclusively.

The receptor library was made with 5' RACE. Sequencing instrument: Illumina HiSeq 2500. A second roughly 7 to 12 cycle PCR used a sample-barcoded 5' primer and a J-beta primer mix. A template-switch 5' adaptor carrying 12 random nucleotides introduced a unique molecular identifier onto each TCR beta cDNA molecule. Each sample yielded at least 3 million CDR3-containing paired-end reads. First-strand cDNA was synthesized from all RNA with the Mint cDNA synthesis kit, primed by a TRBC-specific oligonucleotide. After uracil-DNA glycosylase treatment, a first 18-cycle PCR used universal primers M1SS and BC2_uni_R on all cDNA. Regarding the original processing steps: For normalization, 1 million high-quality reads were randomly selected from each sample, with every read carrying a distinct molecular identifier. Instead of being binned into consensus sequences, reads that shared molecular identifiers were thrown out. MiTCR, run with a Q25 quality threshold and the strictest error-elimination algorithm, handled CDR3 identification, clonotype clustering and error correction. Lower-bound total TCR beta diversity was estimated with a nonparametric unseen species model using Euler transformation. TCRdb passed the public sequencing reads through fastp at Q25 and MiXCR, retaining productive beta sequences. Identical CDR3 protein sequences are pooled into one entry, listed with their most common genes and DNA. TCRdb assigned the V and J calls; the authors' analysis was not used. This sample holds some 700,000 distinct CDR3 sequences; 22% were observed only once. The biggest ten clones account for approximately 20% of the sample.

The receptor comes from a man aged 70 or older in good health. The rearranged chain carries TRBV20-1 and TRBJ2-3, with 7 central nucleotides matching TRBD2. Sample: blood. The CDR3 corresponds to CSAKLAASTDTQYF. The DNA is as follows: TGCAGTGCTAAGCTAGCGGCTAGCACAGATACGCAGTATTTT.